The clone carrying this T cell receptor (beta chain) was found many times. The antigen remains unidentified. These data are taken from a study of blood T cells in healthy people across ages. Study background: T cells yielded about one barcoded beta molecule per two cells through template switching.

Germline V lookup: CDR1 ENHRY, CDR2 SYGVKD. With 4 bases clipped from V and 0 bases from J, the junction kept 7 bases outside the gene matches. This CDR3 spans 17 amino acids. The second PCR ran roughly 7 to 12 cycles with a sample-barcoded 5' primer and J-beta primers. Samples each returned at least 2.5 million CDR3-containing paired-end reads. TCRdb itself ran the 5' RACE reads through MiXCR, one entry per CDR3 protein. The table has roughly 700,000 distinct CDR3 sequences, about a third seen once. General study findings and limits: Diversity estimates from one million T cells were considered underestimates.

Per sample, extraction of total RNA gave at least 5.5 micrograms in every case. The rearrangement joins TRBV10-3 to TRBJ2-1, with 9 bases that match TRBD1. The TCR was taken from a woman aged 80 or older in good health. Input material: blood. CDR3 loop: CAISGRGQGSSYNEQFF. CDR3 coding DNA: TGTGCCATCAGTGGCCGCGGACAGGGGAGCTCCTACAATGAGCAGTTCTTC.